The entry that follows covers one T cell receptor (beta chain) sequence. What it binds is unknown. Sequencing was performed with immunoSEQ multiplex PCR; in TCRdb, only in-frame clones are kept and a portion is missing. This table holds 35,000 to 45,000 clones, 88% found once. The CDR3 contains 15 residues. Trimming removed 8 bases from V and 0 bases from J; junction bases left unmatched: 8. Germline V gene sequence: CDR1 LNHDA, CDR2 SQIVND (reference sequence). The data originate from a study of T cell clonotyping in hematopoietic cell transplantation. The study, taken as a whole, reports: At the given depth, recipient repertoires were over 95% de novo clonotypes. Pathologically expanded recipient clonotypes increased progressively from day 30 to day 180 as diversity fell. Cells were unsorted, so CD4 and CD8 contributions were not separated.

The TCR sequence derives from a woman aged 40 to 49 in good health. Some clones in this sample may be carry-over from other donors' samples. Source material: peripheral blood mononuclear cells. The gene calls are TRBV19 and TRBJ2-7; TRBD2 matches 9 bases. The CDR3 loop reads CASPRQREVSYEQYF. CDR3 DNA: TGTGCCAGTCCCCGACAGCGGGAGGTCTCCTACGAGCAGTACTTC.